This T cell receptor beta chain originates from a study of glioma-infiltrating T cells after dendritic cell vaccination. For the study at large: Patients received autologous tumor lysate-pulsed dendritic cell vaccination between the early 2000s and the early 2010s. Dendritic cell vaccine was injected intradermally three times, biweekly. General study findings and limits: Survival was not directly related to TCR clonality in these patients.

With 9 bases removed from V and 15 bases from J, the gap between germline ends came to 12 bases. Germline V CDR1 and CDR2: SGHNT, YENEEA. The CDR3 extends over 9 amino acids. Isocitrate dehydrogenase mutation was absent in all glioblastoma patients. This clone was observed once. Its antigen is unknown. TCRdb keeps only in-frame clones here, not all; method: immunoSEQ multiplex PCR. This sample yields 55,000 to 70,000 clones, of which more than 75% are seen a single time; about 10% belongs to the top ten. The J gene is TRBJ2-1, the V gene TRBV11-3; D not certain. The TCR sequence derives from a human donor with glioblastoma. The sample consisted of blood, taken before dendritic cell vaccination. CDR3 residues: CARLPWRFF. Here the CDR3 DNA reads TGTGCCAGGCTCCCCTGGAGGTTCTTC.